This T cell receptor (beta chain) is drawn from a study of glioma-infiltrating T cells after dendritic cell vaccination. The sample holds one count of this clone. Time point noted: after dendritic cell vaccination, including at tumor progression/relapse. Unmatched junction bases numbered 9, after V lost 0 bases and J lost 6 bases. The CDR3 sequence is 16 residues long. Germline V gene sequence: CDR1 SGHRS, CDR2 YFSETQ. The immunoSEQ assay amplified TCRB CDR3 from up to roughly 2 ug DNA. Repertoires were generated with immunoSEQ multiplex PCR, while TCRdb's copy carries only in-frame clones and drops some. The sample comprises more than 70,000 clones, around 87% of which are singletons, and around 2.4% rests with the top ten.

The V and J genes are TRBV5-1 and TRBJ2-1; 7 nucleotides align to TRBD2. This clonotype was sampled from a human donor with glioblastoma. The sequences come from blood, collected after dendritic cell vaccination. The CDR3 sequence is CASSLVPSGIGNEQFF. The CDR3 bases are TGCGCCAGCAGCTTGGTCCCTAGCGGAATTGGCAATGAGCAGTTCTTC. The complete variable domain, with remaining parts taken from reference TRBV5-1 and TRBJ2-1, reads KAGVTQTPRYLIKTRGQQVTLSCSPISGHRSVSWYQQTPGQGLQFLFEYFSETQRNKGNFPGRFSGRQFSNSRSEMNVSTLELGDSALYLCASSLVPSGIGNEQFFGPGTRLTVL.